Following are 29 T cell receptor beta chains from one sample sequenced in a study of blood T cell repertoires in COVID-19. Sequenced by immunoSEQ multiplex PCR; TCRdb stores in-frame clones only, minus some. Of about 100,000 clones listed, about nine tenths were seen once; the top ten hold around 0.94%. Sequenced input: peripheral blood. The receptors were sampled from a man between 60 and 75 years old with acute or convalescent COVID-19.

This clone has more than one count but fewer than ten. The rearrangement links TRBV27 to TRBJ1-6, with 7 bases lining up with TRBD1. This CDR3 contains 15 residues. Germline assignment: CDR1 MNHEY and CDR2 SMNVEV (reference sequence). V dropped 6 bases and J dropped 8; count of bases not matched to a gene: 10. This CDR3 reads CASRATRQGYSPLHF. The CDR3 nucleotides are TGTGCCAGCAGGGCAACCAGACAGGGATATTCACCCCTCCACTTT.

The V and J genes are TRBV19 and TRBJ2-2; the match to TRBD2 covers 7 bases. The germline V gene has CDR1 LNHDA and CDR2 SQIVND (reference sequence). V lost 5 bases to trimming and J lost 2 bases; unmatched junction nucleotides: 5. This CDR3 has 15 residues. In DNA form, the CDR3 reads TGTGCCAGTAGTCTCCGGACTAGAAACACCGGGGAGCTGTTTTTT. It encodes CASSLRTRNTGELFF.

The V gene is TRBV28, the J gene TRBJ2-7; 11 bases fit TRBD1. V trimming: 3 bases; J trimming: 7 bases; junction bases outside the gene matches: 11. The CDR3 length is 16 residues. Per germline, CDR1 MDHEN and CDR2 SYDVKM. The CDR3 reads CASSLSLGTGGWEQYF. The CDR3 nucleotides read TGTGCCAGCAGTTTGTCTTTGGGGACAGGGGGTTGGGAGCAGTACTTC.

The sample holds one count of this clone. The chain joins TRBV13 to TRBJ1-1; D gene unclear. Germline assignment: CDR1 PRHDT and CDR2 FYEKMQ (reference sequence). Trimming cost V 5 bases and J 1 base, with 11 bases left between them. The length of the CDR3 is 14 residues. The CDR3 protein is CASSLLAPNTEAFF. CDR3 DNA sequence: TGTGCCAGCAGCCTCTTAGCACCGAACACTGAAGCTTTCTTT.

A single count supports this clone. The CDR3 DNA is TGTGCCAGCAGAAAAACAGTGAACACTGAAGCTTTCTTT. Amino acids: CASRKTVNTEAFF. The V call is TRBV6-4, the J call TRBJ1-1; D remains ambiguous. The CDR3 consists of 13 residues. The germline gives CDR1 MRHNA, CDR2 SNTAGT. Deletions cut 6 bases from V and 0 bases from J, with 8 bases between.

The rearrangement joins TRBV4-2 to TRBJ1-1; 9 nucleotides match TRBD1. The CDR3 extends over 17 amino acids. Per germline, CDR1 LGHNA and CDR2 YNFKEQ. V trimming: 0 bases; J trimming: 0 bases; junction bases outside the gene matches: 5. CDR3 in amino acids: CASSQDVTGGMNTEAFF. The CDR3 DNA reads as TGTGCCAGCAGCCAAGATGTGACAGGGGGGATGAACACTGAAGCTTTCTTT.

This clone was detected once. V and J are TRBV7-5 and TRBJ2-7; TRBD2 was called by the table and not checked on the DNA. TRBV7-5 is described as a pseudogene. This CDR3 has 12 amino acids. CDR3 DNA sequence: TGTGCCAGCGTGCGGGGTTCCTACGAGCAGTACTTC. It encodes CASVRGSYEQYF.

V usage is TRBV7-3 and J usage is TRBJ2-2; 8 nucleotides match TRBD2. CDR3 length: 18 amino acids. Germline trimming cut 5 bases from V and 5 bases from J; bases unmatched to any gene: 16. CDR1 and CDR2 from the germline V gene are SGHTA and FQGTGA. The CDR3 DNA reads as TGTGCCAGCAGCCCTCGTGCGGGATATGGCGGGAGGACCGGGGAGCTGTTTTTT. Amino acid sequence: CASSPRAGYGGRTGELFF. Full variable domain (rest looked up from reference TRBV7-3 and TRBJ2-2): GAGVSQTPSNKVTEKGKYVELRCDPISGHTALYWYRQSLGQGPEFLIYFQGTGAADDSGLPNDRFFAVRPEGSVSTLKIQRTERGDSAVYLCASSPRAGYGGRTGELFFGEGSRLTVL.

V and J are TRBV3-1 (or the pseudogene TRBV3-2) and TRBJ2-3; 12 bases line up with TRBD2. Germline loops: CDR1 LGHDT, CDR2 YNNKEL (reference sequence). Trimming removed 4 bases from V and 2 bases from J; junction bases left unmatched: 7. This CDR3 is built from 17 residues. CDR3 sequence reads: CASSRRLAGDLTDTQYF. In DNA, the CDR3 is TGTGCCAGCAGCCGAAGACTAGCGGGGGACCTCACAGATACGCAGTATTTT.

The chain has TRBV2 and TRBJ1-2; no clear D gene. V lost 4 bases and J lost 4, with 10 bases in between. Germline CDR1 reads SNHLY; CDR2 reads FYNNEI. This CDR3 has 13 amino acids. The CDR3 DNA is TGTGCCAGCAGTGTTCTTCCCCTCTATGGCTACACCTTC. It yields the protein CASSVLPLYGYTF. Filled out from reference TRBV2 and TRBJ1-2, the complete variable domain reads EPEVTQTPSHQVTQMGQEVILRCVPISNHLYFYWYRQILGQKVEFLVSFYNNEISEKSEIFDDQFSVERPDGSNFTLKIRSTKLEDSAMYFCASSVLPLYGYTFGSGTRLTVV.

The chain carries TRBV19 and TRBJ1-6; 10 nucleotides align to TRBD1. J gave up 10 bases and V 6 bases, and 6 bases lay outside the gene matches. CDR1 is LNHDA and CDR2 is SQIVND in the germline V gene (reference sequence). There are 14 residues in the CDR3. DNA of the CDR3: TGTGCCAGTAGACTCATGACAGGGGGCTCACCCCTCCACTTT. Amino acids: CASRLMTGGSPLHF. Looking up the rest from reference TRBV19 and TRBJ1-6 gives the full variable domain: DGGITQSPKYLFRKEGQNVTLSCEQNLNHDAMYWYRQDPGQGLRLIYYSQIVNDFQKGDIAEGYSVSREKKESFPLTVTSAQKNPTAFYLCASRLMTGGSPLHFGNGTRLTVT.

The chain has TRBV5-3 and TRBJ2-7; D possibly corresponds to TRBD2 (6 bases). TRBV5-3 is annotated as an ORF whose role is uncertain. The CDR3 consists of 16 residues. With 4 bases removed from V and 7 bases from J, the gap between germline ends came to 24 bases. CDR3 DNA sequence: TGTGCCAGAAGCGATAGCGGAGATATTACGAGTGCAGAGCAGTACTTC. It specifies CARSDSGDITSAEQYF.

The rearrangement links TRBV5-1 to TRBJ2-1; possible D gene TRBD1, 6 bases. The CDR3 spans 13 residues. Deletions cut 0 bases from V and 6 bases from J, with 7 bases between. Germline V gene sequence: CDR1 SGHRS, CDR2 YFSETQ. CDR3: CASSLDRVNEQFF. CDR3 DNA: TGCGCCAGCAGCTTGGACAGGGTCAATGAGCAGTTCTTC.

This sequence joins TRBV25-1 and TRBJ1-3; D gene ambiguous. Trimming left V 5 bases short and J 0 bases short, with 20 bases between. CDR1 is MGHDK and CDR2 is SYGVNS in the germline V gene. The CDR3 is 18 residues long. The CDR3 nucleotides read TGTGCCAGCAGTTCCCTTAACCCGGCAGGCAGCTCTGGAAACACCATATATTTT. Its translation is CASSSLNPAGSSGNTIYF.

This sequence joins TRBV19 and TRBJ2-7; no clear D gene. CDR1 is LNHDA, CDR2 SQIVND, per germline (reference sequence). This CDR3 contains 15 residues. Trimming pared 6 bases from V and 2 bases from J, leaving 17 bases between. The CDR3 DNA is TGTGCCAGTAGCCGATCCGGGTTACTCCCCTACGAGCAGTACGTC. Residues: CASSRSGLLPYEQYV.

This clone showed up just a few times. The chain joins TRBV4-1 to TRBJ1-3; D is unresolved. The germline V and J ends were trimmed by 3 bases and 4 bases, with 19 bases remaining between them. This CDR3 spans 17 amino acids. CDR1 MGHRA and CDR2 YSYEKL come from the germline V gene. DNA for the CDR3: TGCGCCAGCAGCCAGCCGTTCGAGCTTCTTACGGGAAACACCATATATTTT. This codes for CASSQPFELLTGNTIYF.

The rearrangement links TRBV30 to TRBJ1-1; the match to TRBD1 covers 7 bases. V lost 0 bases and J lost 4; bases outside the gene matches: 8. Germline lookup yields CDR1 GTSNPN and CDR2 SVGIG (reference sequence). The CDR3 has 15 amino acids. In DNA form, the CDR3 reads TGTGCCTGGAGTGTACCCAGGGGGGCGGGCACTGAAGCTTTCTTT. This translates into CAWSVPRGAGTEAFF.

In DNA, the CDR3 is TGCGCCAGCAGCCCCGGGACAGTGACCTATGGCTACACCTTC. Translated, it gives CASSPGTVTYGYTF. The rearrangement uses TRBV5-1 and TRBJ1-2; 7 bases line up with TRBD1. V gave up 4 bases and J gave up 4 bases; unmatched junction bases: 7. The length of the CDR3 is 14 residues. Looked up from germline, CDR1 is SGHRS and CDR2 is YFSETQ.

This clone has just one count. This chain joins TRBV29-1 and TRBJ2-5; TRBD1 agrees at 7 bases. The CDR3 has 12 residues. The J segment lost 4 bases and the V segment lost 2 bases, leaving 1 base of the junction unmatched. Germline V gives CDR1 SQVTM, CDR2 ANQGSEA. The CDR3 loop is CSVETGVETQYF. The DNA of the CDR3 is TGCAGCGTTGAAACAGGGGTAGAGACCCAGTACTTC.

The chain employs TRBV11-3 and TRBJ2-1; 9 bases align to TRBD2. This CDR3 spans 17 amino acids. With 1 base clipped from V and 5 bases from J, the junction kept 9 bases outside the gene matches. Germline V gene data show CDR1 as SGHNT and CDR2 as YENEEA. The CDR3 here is CASSLGPSGMGNNEQFF. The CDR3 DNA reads TGTGCCAGCAGCTTAGGGCCTAGCGGGATGGGAAACAATGAGCAGTTCTTC.

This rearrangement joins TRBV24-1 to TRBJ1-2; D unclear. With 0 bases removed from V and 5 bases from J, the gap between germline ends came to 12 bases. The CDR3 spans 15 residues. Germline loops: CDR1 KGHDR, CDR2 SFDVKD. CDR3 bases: TGTGCCACCAGTGATTTGAACCGAGGGAATTATGGCTACACCTTC. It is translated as CATSDLNRGNYGYTF.

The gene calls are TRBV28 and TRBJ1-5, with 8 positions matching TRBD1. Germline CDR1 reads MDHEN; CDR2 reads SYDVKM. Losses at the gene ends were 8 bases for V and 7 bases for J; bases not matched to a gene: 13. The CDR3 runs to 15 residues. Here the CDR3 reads CASHIAGGAGQPQHF. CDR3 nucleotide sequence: TGTGCCAGCCATATTGCAGGGGGCGCCGGGCAGCCCCAGCATTTT. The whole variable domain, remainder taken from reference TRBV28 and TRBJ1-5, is DVKVTQSSRYLVKRTGEKVFLECVQDMDHENMFWYRQDPGLGLRLIYFSYDVKMKEKGDIPEGYSVSREKKERFSLILESASTNQTSMYLCASHIAGGAGQPQHFGDGTRLSIL.

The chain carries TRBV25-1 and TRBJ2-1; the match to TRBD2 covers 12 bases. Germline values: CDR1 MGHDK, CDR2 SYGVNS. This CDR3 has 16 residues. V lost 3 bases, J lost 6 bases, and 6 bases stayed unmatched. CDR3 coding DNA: TGTGCCAGCAGTGAGGGGACTAGCGGGCCGCTCAATGAGCAGTTCTTC. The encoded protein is CASSEGTSGPLNEQFF.

CDR3 sequence reads: CASSLAGFSYNEQFF. The CDR3, as DNA: TGTGCCAGCAGCCTAGCGGGTTTCTCCTACAATGAGCAGTTCTTC. This rearrangement joins TRBV11-3 to TRBJ2-1; 8 nucleotides line up with TRBD2. From germline, CDR1 is SGHNT and CDR2 YENEEA. The V segment lost 5 bases and the J segment 0 bases; nucleotides outside the gene matches: 3. This CDR3 contains 15 residues. The whole variable domain, filled in from reference TRBV11-3 and TRBJ2-1, reads EAGVVQSPRYKIIEKKQPVAFWCNPISGHNTLYWYLQNLGQGPELLIRYENEEAVDDSQLPKDRFSAERLKGVDSTLKIQPAELGDSAVYLCASSLAGFSYNEQFFGPGTRLTVL.

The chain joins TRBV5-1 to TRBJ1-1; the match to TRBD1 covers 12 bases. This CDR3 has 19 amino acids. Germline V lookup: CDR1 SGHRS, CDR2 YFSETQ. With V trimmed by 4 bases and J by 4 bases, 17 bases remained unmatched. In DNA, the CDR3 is TGCGCCAGCAGCAGAACCCGCCCGGGACAGGGGGCGGGCGGCACTGAAGCTTTCTTT. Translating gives CASSRTRPGQGAGGTEAFF.

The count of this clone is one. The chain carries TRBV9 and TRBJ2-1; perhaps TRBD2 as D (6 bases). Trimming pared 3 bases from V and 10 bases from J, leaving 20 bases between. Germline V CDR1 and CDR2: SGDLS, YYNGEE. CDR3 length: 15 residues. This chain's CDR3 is CASSATADPGGEQFF. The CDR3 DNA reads TGTGCCAGCAGCGCAACAGCGGACCCTGGGGGGGAGCAGTTCTTC.

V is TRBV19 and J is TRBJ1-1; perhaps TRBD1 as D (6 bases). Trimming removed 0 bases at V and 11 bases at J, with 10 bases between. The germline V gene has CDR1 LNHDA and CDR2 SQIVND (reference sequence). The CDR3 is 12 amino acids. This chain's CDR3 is CASSIDRGAAFF. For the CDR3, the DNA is TGTGCCAGTAGTATAGATCGGGGGGCCGCTTTCTTT. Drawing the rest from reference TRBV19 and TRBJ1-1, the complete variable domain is DGGITQSPKYLFRKEGQNVTLSCEQNLNHDAMYWYRQDPGQGLRLIYYSQIVNDFQKGDIAEGYSVSREKKESFPLTVTSAQKNPTAFYLCASSIDRGAAFFGQGTRLTVV.

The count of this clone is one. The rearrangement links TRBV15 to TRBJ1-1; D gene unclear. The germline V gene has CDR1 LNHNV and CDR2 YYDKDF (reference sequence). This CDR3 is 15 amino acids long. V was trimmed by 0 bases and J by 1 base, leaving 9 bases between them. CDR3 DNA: TGTGCCACCAGCAGAGATTACAGCCCGAACACTGAAGCTTTCTTT. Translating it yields CATSRDYSPNTEAFF.

The CDR3 reads CASSFPGGEQYF. For the CDR3, the DNA is TGTGCCAGCAGTTTCCCGGGGGGGGAGCAGTACTTC. J is TRBJ2-7 and V is TRBV28, with TRBD2 matching 8 bases. With 3 bases clipped from V and 7 bases from J, the junction kept 2 bases outside the gene matches. CDR3 length: 12 residues. CDR1 and CDR2 from the germline V gene are MDHEN and SYDVKM.